These T cell receptor beta chains were read from a single sample in a study of blood T cell repertoires in COVID-19. Clones were sequenced by immunoSEQ multiplex PCR, and TCRdb holds only the in-frame ones, with some missing. The data hold around 80,000 clones, with about 80% observed a single time. The sequencing sample was made of peripheral blood. These receptor sequences come from a human donor in a cohort sampled during active COVID-19. Each CDR3 is given with its conserved first and last residue. Each record gives: J gene, D gene, V gene, clone size, CDR3 protein, CDR3 DNA. D genes are given only for firm matches. Only part of the rows carry a size: once, few, many, or a class if the clone is expanded.

j_gene: TRBJ2-1
d_gene: -
v_gene: TRBV21-1
abundance: -
CDR3aa: CASSARWRLVYNEQFF
CDR3nt: TGTGCCAGCAGCGCGCGATGGAGGTTGGTCTACAATGAGCAGTTCTTC

j_gene: TRBJ1-1
d_gene: TRBD1
v_gene: TRBV29-1
abundance: -
CDR3aa: CSVRQGSPLEAFF
CDR3nt: TGCAGCGTAAGACAGGGGTCCCCGCTGGAAGCTTTCTTT

j_gene: TRBJ2-3
d_gene: -
v_gene: TRBV1
abundance: once
CDR3aa: CTSSQERSGGITDTQYF
CDR3nt: TGCACCAGCAGCCAAGAGAGGAGCGGGGGGATCACAGATACGCAGTATTTT

j_gene: TRBJ2-5
d_gene: TRBD2
v_gene: TRBV10-2
abundance: few
CDR3aa: CASRMLGLAGEETQYF
CDR3nt: TGCGCCAGCAGAATGTTGGGTCTAGCGGGAGAAGAGACCCAGTACTTC

j_gene: TRBJ1-2
d_gene: -
v_gene: TRBV28
abundance: -
CDR3aa: CATRGGRTIANGYTF
CDR3nt: TGTGCCACCCGGGGGGGCAGAACAATCGCGAATGGCTACACCTTC

j_gene: TRBJ2-5
d_gene: TRBD2
v_gene: TRBV9
abundance: once
CDR3aa: CASSVVASGGQETQYF
CDR3nt: TGTGCCAGCAGCGTAGTGGCTAGCGGGGGCCAAGAGACCCAGTACTTC

j_gene: TRBJ2-7
d_gene: -
v_gene: TRBV11-3
abundance: few
CDR3aa: CASSFQWRDIEQYF
CDR3nt: TGTGCCAGCAGCTTTCAATGGCGGGATATCGAGCAGTACTTC

j_gene: TRBJ2-1
d_gene: -
v_gene: TRBV11-3
abundance: -
CDR3aa: CASSLVKGAGEQFF
CDR3nt: TGTGCCAGCAGCTTAGTAAAGGGGGCGGGAGAGCAGTTCTTC

j_gene: TRBJ2-1
d_gene: -
v_gene: TRBV7-9
abundance: -
CDR3aa: CASSFTVSYNEQFF
CDR3nt: TGTGCCAGCAGCTTCACGGTCTCCTACAATGAGCAGTTCTTC

j_gene: TRBJ2-1
d_gene: -
v_gene: TRBV6-1
abundance: -
CDR3aa: CASSETYNEQFF
CDR3nt: TGTGCCAGCAGTGAAACTTACAATGAGCAGTTCTTC

j_gene: TRBJ2-7
d_gene: TRBD1
v_gene: TRBV7-9
abundance: -
CDR3aa: CASSPRGPYEQYF
CDR3nt: TGTGCCAGCAGCCCCAGGGGGCCCTACGAGCAGTACTTC

j_gene: TRBJ2-1
d_gene: TRBD1
v_gene: TRBV30
abundance: -
CDR3aa: CAWSGGTGINEQFF
CDR3nt: TGTGCCTGGAGCGGAGGGACAGGAATCAATGAGCAGTTCTTC

j_gene: TRBJ2-1
d_gene: -
v_gene: TRBV7-8
abundance: -
CDR3aa: CASSRVGRASDEQFF
CDR3nt: TGTGCCAGCAGCCGGGTCGGCAGGGCATCGGACGAGCAGTTCTTC

j_gene: TRBJ2-3
d_gene: -
v_gene: TRBV7-2
abundance: -
CDR3aa: CASSLSGSAGDTQYF
CDR3nt: TGTGCCAGCAGCTTATCTGGGTCCGCCGGGGATACGCAGTATTTT

j_gene: TRBJ2-2
d_gene: TRBD2
v_gene: TRBV9
abundance: -
CDR3aa: CASSKGEGKGTGELFF
CDR3nt: TGTGCCAGCAGCAAAGGGGAGGGGAAGGGGACCGGGGAGCTGTTTTTT

j_gene: TRBJ2-5
d_gene: -
v_gene: TRBV4-2
abundance: -
CDR3aa: CASSQERLRGEPPETQYF
CDR3nt: TGTGCCAGCAGCCAAGAAAGGTTGCGGGGCGAGCCCCCAGAGACCCAGTACTTC

j_gene: TRBJ1-2
d_gene: -
v_gene: TRBV5-1
abundance: once
CDR3aa: CASSPRGGAPNYGYTF
CDR3nt: TGCGCCAGCAGCCCGAGAGGGGGGGCCCCTAACTATGGCTACACCTTC

j_gene: TRBJ2-3
d_gene: TRBD2
v_gene: TRBV28
abundance: -
CDR3aa: CASSSSSGIATDTQYF
CDR3nt: TGTGCCAGCAGTTCGTCCAGCGGGATAGCGACAGATACGCAGTATTTT

j_gene: TRBJ1-2
d_gene: TRBD1
v_gene: TRBV18
abundance: -
CDR3aa: CASSPSTGGNYGYTF
CDR3nt: TGTGCCAGCTCACCGAGCACAGGGGGGAACTATGGCTACACCTTC

j_gene: TRBJ1-2
d_gene: -
v_gene: TRBV2
abundance: -
CDR3aa: CASTRDTNYGYTF
CDR3nt: TGTGCCAGCACACGGGACACCAACTATGGCTACACCTTC

j_gene: TRBJ2-5
d_gene: -
v_gene: TRBV27
abundance: -
CDR3aa: CATRGQNQETQYF
CDR3nt: TGTGCCACCCGAGGTCAGAACCAAGAGACCCAGTACTTC

j_gene: TRBJ1-2
d_gene: -
v_gene: TRBV19
abundance: -
CDR3aa: CASSRAYGYTF
CDR3nt: TGTGCCAGTAGTAGGGCCTATGGCTACACCTTC

j_gene: TRBJ2-7
d_gene: TRBD1
v_gene: TRBV5-6
abundance: medium-sized
CDR3aa: CASSIGQVGYEQYF
CDR3nt: TGTGCCAGCAGCATAGGACAGGTTGGGTACGAGCAGTACTTC

j_gene: TRBJ2-7
d_gene: -
v_gene: TRBV10-3
abundance: -
CDR3aa: CAIGQSTYEQYF
CDR3nt: TGTGCCATCGGACAGAGTACCTACGAGCAGTACTTC

j_gene: TRBJ2-3
d_gene: -
v_gene: TRBV2
abundance: -
CDR3aa: CASSEAAATDTQYF
CDR3nt: TGTGCCAGCAGTGAAGCGGCGGCCACAGATACGCAGTATTTT

j_gene: TRBJ2-3
d_gene: TRBD2
v_gene: TRBV30
abundance: -
CDR3aa: CAWSLGLATTDTQYF
CDR3nt: TGTGCCTGGAGCCTCGGACTAGCGACGACAGATACGCAGTATTTT

j_gene: TRBJ1-6
d_gene: TRBD1
v_gene: TRBV29-1
abundance: -
CDR3aa: CSVAQGAGSPLHF
CDR3nt: TGCAGCGTCGCGCAGGGGGCGGGTTCACCCCTCCACTTT

j_gene: TRBJ1-5
d_gene: -
v_gene: TRBV24-1
abundance: -
CDR3aa: CATSDSPDQPQHF
CDR3nt: TGTGCCACCAGTGATAGCCCTGATCAGCCCCAGCATTTT

j_gene: TRBJ2-1
d_gene: -
v_gene: TRBV30
abundance: -
CDR3aa: CAWSAADEQFF
CDR3nt: TGTGCCTGGAGTGCCGCGGATGAGCAGTTCTTC

j_gene: TRBJ2-1
d_gene: -
v_gene: TRBV14
abundance: -
CDR3aa: CASSQPRTGGPFSYNEQFF
CDR3nt: TGTGCCAGCAGCCAACCTCGTACGGGGGGCCCTTTCTCCTACAATGAGCAGTTCTTC

j_gene: TRBJ1-3
d_gene: -
v_gene: TRBV12-3/TRBV12-4
abundance: few
CDR3aa: CASSLGRENTIYF
CDR3nt: TGTGCCAGCAGTTTAGGCCGGGAAAACACCATATATTTT

j_gene: TRBJ2-2
d_gene: -
v_gene: TRBV9
abundance: -
CDR3aa: CASRLGGANTGELFF
CDR3nt: TGTGCCAGCCGTCTGGGCGGGGCGAACACCGGGGAGCTGTTTTTT

j_gene: TRBJ2-1
d_gene: TRBD2
v_gene: TRBV7-3
abundance: -
CDR3aa: CASSLSLAGGNEQFF
CDR3nt: TGTGCCAGCAGCTTATCCCTAGCGGGGGGGAATGAGCAGTTCTTC

j_gene: TRBJ2-7
d_gene: -
v_gene: TRBV3-1/TRBV3-2
abundance: -
CDR3aa: CASSQTAGTESYEQYF
CDR3nt: TGTGCCAGCAGCCAAACAGCCGGGACTGAATCCTACGAGCAGTACTTC

j_gene: TRBJ2-7
d_gene: -
v_gene: TRBV7-8
abundance: -
CDR3aa: CASSLGASYEQYF
CDR3nt: TGTGCCAGCAGCTTAGGGGCCTCCTACGAGCAGTACTTC

j_gene: TRBJ2-3
d_gene: TRBD1
v_gene: TRBV5-6
abundance: -
CDR3aa: CASSSRQGLDTQYF
CDR3nt: TGTGCCAGCAGCTCGCGACAGGGATTAGATACGCAGTATTTT

j_gene: TRBJ2-1
d_gene: TRBD1
v_gene: TRBV5-8
abundance: -
CDR3aa: CASSLVTGSIGNNEQFF
CDR3nt: TGTGCCAGCAGCTTGGTGACAGGGTCCATCGGGAACAATGAGCAGTTCTTC

j_gene: TRBJ2-2
d_gene: -
v_gene: TRBV5-1
abundance: -
CDR3aa: CASSLGGANTGELFF
CDR3nt: TGCGCCAGCAGCTTGGGGGGCGCGAACACCGGGGAGCTGTTTTTT

j_gene: TRBJ1-2
d_gene: TRBD1
v_gene: TRBV5-4
abundance: few
CDR3aa: CASSSRDSNYGYTF
CDR3nt: TGTGCCAGCAGCTCCCGGGACAGCAACTATGGCTACACCTTC

j_gene: TRBJ2-7
d_gene: -
v_gene: TRBV27
abundance: -
CDR3aa: CASSSSREQYF
CDR3nt: TGTGCCAGCAGTTCGAGCCGCGAGCAGTACTTC

j_gene: TRBJ2-1
d_gene: TRBD1
v_gene: TRBV28
abundance: -
CDR3aa: CASRKGDRNSYNEQFF
CDR3nt: TGTGCCAGCAGAAAAGGGGACAGGAACTCCTACAATGAGCAGTTCTTC

j_gene: TRBJ2-3
d_gene: TRBD2
v_gene: TRBV9
abundance: -
CDR3aa: CASSVAAGVDTQYF
CDR3nt: TGTGCCAGCAGCGTAGCAGCGGGGGTAGATACGCAGTATTTT

j_gene: TRBJ1-4
d_gene: TRBD1
v_gene: TRBV9
abundance: -
CDR3aa: CASSEGIPGQGQLANEKLFF
CDR3nt: TGTGCCAGCAGCGAGGGGATACCGGGACAGGGTCAATTAGCTAATGAAAAACTGTTTTTT

j_gene: TRBJ2-7
d_gene: TRBD2
v_gene: TRBV10-2
abundance: -
CDR3aa: CASRQSSGRAREQYF
CDR3nt: TGCGCCAGCAGACAATCTAGCGGGAGGGCGAGAGAGCAGTACTTC

j_gene: TRBJ2-4
d_gene: TRBD1
v_gene: TRBV7-9
abundance: -
CDR3aa: CASSSPGQGSAKNIQYF
CDR3nt: TGTGCCAGCAGCTCACCTGGACAGGGCAGCGCCAAAAACATTCAGTACTTC

j_gene: TRBJ2-1
d_gene: TRBD2
v_gene: TRBV25-1
abundance: -
CDR3aa: CASSKTSGANNEQFF
CDR3nt: TGTGCCAGCAGTAAAACTAGCGGGGCAAACAATGAGCAGTTCTTC

j_gene: TRBJ1-2
d_gene: -
v_gene: TRBV18
abundance: few
CDR3aa: CASSPEPQYGYTF
CDR3nt: TGTGCCAGCTCACCAGAGCCCCAATATGGCTACACCTTC

j_gene: TRBJ1-1
d_gene: -
v_gene: TRBV15
abundance: -
CDR3aa: CATSLKGQGTEAFF
CDR3nt: TGTGCCACCAGCCTCAAGGGGCAGGGCACTGAAGCTTTCTTT

j_gene: TRBJ2-1
d_gene: -
v_gene: TRBV21-1
abundance: -
CDR3aa: CASSNQVIPGVDEQFF
CDR3nt: TGTGCCAGCAGCAACCAGGTCATACCAGGTGTGGATGAGCAGTTCTTC

j_gene: TRBJ2-7
d_gene: TRBD2
v_gene: TRBV19
abundance: -
CDR3aa: CASRPSGLAGGDEQYF
CDR3nt: TGTGCCAGTAGACCTTCGGGGCTAGCGGGAGGAGACGAGCAGTACTTC

j_gene: TRBJ2-2
d_gene: -
v_gene: TRBV9
abundance: -
CDR3aa: CASSVAGQPPGELFF
CDR3nt: TGTGCCAGCAGCGTAGCTGGGCAGCCCCCCGGGGAGCTGTTTTTT

j_gene: TRBJ2-6
d_gene: -
v_gene: TRBV11-3
abundance: -
CDR3aa: CASSLAGRSGANVLTF
CDR3nt: TGTGCCAGCAGCTTAGCTGGTAGATCTGGGGCCAACGTCCTGACTTTC

j_gene: TRBJ2-5
d_gene: -
v_gene: TRBV18
abundance: -
CDR3aa: CASSPGRGKAQETQYF
CDR3nt: TGTGCCAGCTCACCAGGCAGGGGCAAGGCGCAAGAGACCCAGTACTTC

j_gene: TRBJ1-4
d_gene: -
v_gene: TRBV4-1
abundance: -
CDR3aa: CASSQDHNSYEKLFF
CDR3nt: TGCGCCAGCAGCCAAGATCACAACAGCTATGAAAAACTGTTTTTT

j_gene: TRBJ2-1
d_gene: -
v_gene: TRBV7-8
abundance: -
CDR3aa: CASSPGAGTYNEQFF
CDR3nt: TGTGCCAGCAGCCCTGGGGCAGGGACCTACAATGAGCAGTTCTTC